What follows is one T cell receptor (beta chain) and its context. Its antigen is currently not known. No clone much larger than this one lies a single base away; base qualities are absent. This sample was included in a study of identical twins (dated by TCRdb to about 2016). About the study as a whole: TCR alpha and beta repertoires from monozygotic twins, unrelated adults of various ages and cord blood were deep-sequenced to test whether fetal clonotypes persist. To rule out contamination, the twin experiments were replicated at different times with different library preparation protocols.

Study-wide conclusions, independent of this receptor: The excess sharing between twins in beta out-of-frame sequences was weaker because fewer shared sequences reduced the signal-to-noise ratio. Compared with coincidental sharing between unrelated individuals, an excess of low generation-probability sequences was observed among out-of-frame TCR alpha sequences shared between twins. Invariant T cells such as MAIT and iNKT could partly confound zero-insertion analyses, though diverse VJ usage argued against this for most clonotypes. Because the same donors could not be followed over many years, the conclusions depended on cross-sectional statistical analysis. Abundant cord blood beta clonotypes had fewer insertions, young adult naive repertoires showed a similar but weaker trend, and memory repertoires showed no such trend. Out-of-frame TCR alpha sharing in monozygotic twins was systematically underestimated by recombination models, whereas sharing between unrelated individuals was in agreement with the recombination models.

All donors were healthy Caucasians. Three pairs of female monozygotic twins, all aged 18 to 29 years, made up the twin cohort. Peripheral blood mononuclear cells were used as the source from which RNA for TCR libraries was isolated. The protocol used for the library was 5' RACE. The instrument was an Illumina HiSeq 2000. Template switching introduced a universal primer binding site; the final cDNA contained a unique molecular identifier, enabling accurate counting of TCR cDNA molecules. Specific primers in the conserved constant-segment region were used to synthesize first-strand cDNA for TCR alpha and beta chains. To control for contamination, every cDNA library was double barcoded, receiving both a SMART-Mk sample barcode and Illumina barcodes. TruSeq adapter sequences and Illumina sample barcodes were added in two successive PCR steps. Sequencing of the TCR alpha and beta cDNA libraries was done on the Illumina HiSeq platform using custom primers. The authors processed their data as follows. MiGEC was used to process raw reads and extract unique molecular identifiers, and MiXCR was used to find CDR3 positions. For each individual, recombination models were inferred using an EM algorithm with the repgenHMM and IGoR tools. Shared clonotypes were analyzed with the tcR package in R, and sharing was normalized by the product of cloneset sizes. To study raw recombination free of thymic and clonal selection effects, out-of-frame nonproductive sequences were analyzed. Through fastp at Q25 and MiXCR, TCRdb rebuilt clones from the public reads, retaining in-frame beta chains. For every CDR3 protein sequence, its rows merge into one entry that carries the most common genes and DNA. TCRdb, rather than the study authors, made the V and J calls. The sample profile shows about 890,000 distinct CDR3 sequences; 10% to 15% of them were found once. The ten largest clones add up to around 1.6% of the sample.

CDR1 and CDR2 are read off the germline V gene (reference sequence) as MNHEY and SMNVEV. V was cut back by 2 bases and J by 0 bases, leaving a gap of 16 bases between them. The CDR3 has 18 amino acids, counting the end cysteine and phenylalanine. Only the CDR3 portion is preserved as DNA: 54 bases, with reading frame beginning at the first base. These data also formed part of another study, on yellow fever vaccine responses in identical twins. According to the second study: According to the authors, in identical twins the way T cells responded to vaccination appeared partly convergent and partly personalized. The study precisely tracked vaccine-responding T cell clones in identical twins.

Sequencing was performed on PBMCs. The TCR sequence derives from a woman aged 18-29 years in good health. Rearrangement joined TRBV27 to TRBJ2-2, and TRBD2 may be the D gene, going by 5 matching bases. The CDR3 protein is CASSLSYGVLANTGELFF. The sequenced DNA: TGTGCCAGCAGTTTAAGTTACGGGGTCCTCGCGAACACCGGGGAGCTGTTTTTT.